This passage covers 27 T cell receptor beta chains from one sample sequenced in a study of blood T cell repertoires in COVID-19. Data came from immunoSEQ multiplex PCR; TCRdb stores just in-frame clones and leaves some out. The table has fewer than 250,000 clones, more than 75% seen once. The material sequenced was PBMCs or T cells enriched from blood (not recorded which). The source is a woman aged 50 to 60 with acute COVID-19.

A few counts support this clone. V usage is TRBV3-1 (or the pseudogene TRBV3-2) and J usage is TRBJ1-2, with a possible D match to TRBD1 (5 bases). The CDR3 totals 15 residues. The germline V and J ends were trimmed by 4 bases and 8 bases, with 20 bases remaining between them. The germline gives CDR1 LGHDT, CDR2 YNNKEL (reference sequence). In nucleotides, the CDR3 is TGTGCCAGCAGCCCTCGGGGAGGGACCTTCGGGGGCTACACCTTC. Its translation: CASSPRGGTFGGYTF.

The CDR3 spells CASSARTGGASNQPQHF. The CDR3 DNA reads as TGTGCCAGTAGTGCCCGTACAGGGGGCGCGAGCAATCAGCCCCAGCATTTT. The gene calls are TRBV19 and TRBJ1-5; TRBD1 agrees at 9 bases. From germline, CDR1 is LNHDA and CDR2 SQIVND (reference sequence). V was clipped by 5 bases and J by 1 base; unmatched bases: 9. The CDR3 spans 17 residues.

The chain carries TRBV7-9 and TRBJ2-1, with D perhaps matching TRBD2 (6 bases). The CDR3 sequence is 15 residues long. V lost 1 base, J lost 4 bases, and 11 bases lay in between. Germline assignment: CDR1 SEHNR and CDR2 FQNEAQ (reference sequence). CDR3 amino acids: CASSLGSGGYNEQFF. In DNA form, the CDR3 reads TGTGCCAGCAGCTTAGGTAGTGGGGGGTACAATGAGCAGTTCTTC.

The chain joins TRBV19 to TRBJ1-1, with TRBD1 as a possible D gene (6 bases). This CDR3 comprises 16 residues. Trimming pared 1 base from V and 8 bases from J, leaving 20 bases between. Germline CDR1 and CDR2: LNHDA and SQIVND (reference sequence). Here the CDR3 reads CASSIVLPEDSQEAFF. The CDR3 DNA reads as TGTGCCAGTAGTATAGTTCTTCCAGAGGACAGCCAAGAAGCTTTCTTT.

The V gene is TRBV5-1, the J gene TRBJ1-5; the D is unclear. Germline V gives CDR1 SGHRS, CDR2 YFSETQ. Deletions cut 0 bases from V and 2 bases from J, with 12 bases between. The CDR3 contains 16 residues. CDR3 bases: TGCGCCAGCAGCTTGGATGGCAGGTCGGGCAATCAGCCCCAGCATTTT. It specifies CASSLDGRSGNQPQHF.

The V gene is TRBV28, the J gene TRBJ1-5, with 11 nucleotides matching TRBD1. This CDR3 contains 16 residues. V lost 7 bases and J lost 5; bases outside the gene matches: 10. Per germline, CDR1 MDHEN and CDR2 SYDVKM. CDR3 region: CASTTGTGGVYQPQHF. Here the CDR3 DNA reads TGTGCCAGCACCACCGGGACAGGGGGTGTGTATCAGCCCCAGCATTTT.

The rearrangement uses TRBV28 and TRBJ2-5; 8 nucleotides agree with TRBD2. Per germline, CDR1 MDHEN and CDR2 SYDVKM. This CDR3 region has 16 residues. With 3 bases clipped from V and 5 bases from J, the junction kept 11 bases outside the gene matches. The CDR3 region has the DNA TGTGCCAGCAGTTTTCCCCTCCCGGGACTAGATGAGACCCAGTACTTC. Its translation: CASSFPLPGLDETQYF.

The chain uses TRBV6-5 and TRBJ1-1; D gene uncertain. The V end lost 5 bases, the J end lost 4 bases, and 14 bases lay between the germline ends. The CDR3 runs to 14 residues. Germline V gene data show CDR1 as MNHEY and CDR2 as SVGAGI. The CDR3 sequence is CASSNRRVSTEAFF. CDR3 bases: TGTGCCAGCAGTAACCGACGGGTGTCCACTGAAGCTTTCTTT.

The genes are TRBV30 and TRBJ1-2, with D tentatively TRBD1 (6 bases). The CDR3 has 12 amino acids. Germline-derived CDR1 and CDR2 are GTSNPN and SVGIG (reference sequence). V lost 7 bases to trimming and J lost 4 bases, with 13 bases between them. CDR3 region: CALYRAAYGYTF. Here the CDR3 DNA reads TGTGCCTTGTACAGGGCCGCCTATGGCTACACCTTC. Together with reference TRBV30 and TRBJ1-2, the CDR3 gives the full variable domain: SQTIHQWPATLVQPVGSPLSLECTVEGTSNPNLYWYRQAAGRGLQLLFYSVGIGQISSEVPQNLSASRPQDRQFILSSKKLLLSDSGFYLCALYRAAYGYTFGSGTRLTVV.

This chain links TRBV10-1 with TRBJ1-3, with D possibly being TRBD1 (5 bases). Looked up from germline, CDR1 is WNHNN and CDR2 is SYGVQD (reference sequence). The CDR3 covers 14 residues. V lost 6 bases and J 2 bases, leaving 11 bases between the germline ends. In DNA, the CDR3 is TGCGCCAGCAGCAAGACAGAAACTGGAAACACCATATATTTT. Encoded protein: CASSKTETGNTIYF.

The rearrangement joins TRBV28 to TRBJ2-6; 11 nucleotides match TRBD2. The CDR3 totals 18 residues. V shed 8 bases, J shed 0 bases, and the junction held 9 bases outside the gene matches. CDR1 MDHEN and CDR2 SYDVKM come from the germline V gene. The CDR3 sequence is CASLELAGDFSGANVLTF. CDR3 coding DNA: TGTGCCAGCTTGGAACTAGCGGGGGACTTCTCTGGGGCCAACGTCCTGACTTTC.

At least ten counts were recorded for this clone. This rearrangement joins TRBV7-8 to TRBJ1-5; 7 bases are a match to TRBD1. Germline V CDR1 and CDR2: SGHVS, FQNEAQ. This CDR3 is 15 amino acids long. The V gene end was trimmed by 10 bases and the J gene end by 4 bases; junction bases not matched to a gene: 13. CDR3 residues: CATRRGGMGNQPQHF. DNA for the CDR3: TGTGCCACCCGCCGAGGGGGCATGGGAAATCAGCCCCAGCATTTT.

The rearrangement uses TRBV5-1 and TRBJ1-1; tentative D call: TRBD1 (5 bases). The CDR3 has 16 residues. Germline loops: CDR1 SGHRS, CDR2 YFSETQ. Trimming took 1 base from V and 1 from J, leaving 14 bases between them. The CDR3 here is CASSLRPGLKNTEAFF. The CDR3 nucleotides are TGCGCCAGCAGCTTGAGGCCGGGACTCAAGAACACTGAAGCTTTCTTT.

The chain is built from TRBV11-2 and TRBJ1-2; TRBD1 matches 10 bases. The CDR3 extends over 13 amino acids. After removal of 3 bases from V and 8 bases from J, the junction contained 3 bases not matched to a gene. From germline, CDR1 is SGHAT and CDR2 FQNNGV. The DNA for the CDR3 is TGTGCCAGCAGCTTTAGGGGACAGGGGGGCTACACCTTC. Its translation is CASSFRGQGGYTF.

J is TRBJ1-4 and V is TRBV19; tentatively, D is TRBD1 (6 bases). With 3 bases removed from V and 4 bases from J, the gap between germline ends came to 12 bases. The CDR3 runs 15 residues. From germline, CDR1 is LNHDA and CDR2 SQIVND (reference sequence). CDR3 bases: TGTGCCAGTAGTATCCGACAGGCCTTTAATGAAAAACTGTTTTTT. It specifies CASSIRQAFNEKLFF.

This clone showed up just once. The chain combines TRBV27 with TRBJ1-1; 8 positions agree with TRBD1. Germline-derived CDR1 and CDR2 are MNHEY and SMNVEV (reference sequence). Germline trimming cut 3 bases from V and 4 bases from J; bases unmatched to any gene: 10. This CDR3 has 16 amino acids. The CDR3 DNA is TGTGCCAGCAGTTTGGGAAAGTTGGACAGGGCCACTGAAGCTTTCTTT. This codes for CASSLGKLDRATEAFF.

This clone came up once. The chain couples TRBV10-1 to TRBJ2-3, with TRBD2 matching 16 bases. The CDR3 is made up of 16 amino acids. Germline CDR1 WNHNN, CDR2 SYGVQD (reference sequence). J lost 2 bases, V lost 6 bases, and 2 bases had no gene match. This CDR3 is CASRGLAGGDTDTQYF. In DNA form, the CDR3 reads TGCGCCAGCAGGGGACTAGCGGGGGGGGACACAGATACGCAGTATTTT.

The chain couples TRBV19 to TRBJ1-4; perhaps TRBD1 as D (5 bases). CDR1 LNHDA and CDR2 SQIVND come from the germline V gene (reference sequence). V was trimmed by 5 bases and J by 3 bases, leaving 13 bases between them. CDR3 length: 15 residues. The CDR3 DNA reads as TGTGCCAGTAGTCCCGGGGGGAGGGCTAATGAAAAACTGTTTTTT. This sequence encodes CASSPGGRANEKLFF. Full variable domain (remainder filled in from reference TRBV19 and TRBJ1-4): DGGITQSPKYLFRKEGQNVTLSCEQNLNHDAMYWYRQDPGQGLRLIYYSQIVNDFQKGDIAEGYSVSREKKESFPLTVTSAQKNPTAFYLCASSPGGRANEKLFFGSGTQLSVL.

V is TRBV7-9 and J is TRBJ1-1; 9 bases map to TRBD1. Germline V gene data show CDR1 as SEHNR and CDR2 as FQNEAQ (reference sequence). The CDR3 is made up of 14 amino acids. V gave up 5 bases and J gave up 3 bases; unmatched junction bases: 4. The CDR3 DNA follows: TGTGCCAGCAGCGCTCGACAGGGGGACACTGAAGCTTTCTTT. Residues: CASSARQGDTEAFF.

V gene TRBV5-6 combines with J gene TRBJ2-5; possibly TRBD2 for D (5 bases). Germline V gives CDR1 SGHDT, CDR2 YYEEEE. The CDR3 is 15 amino acids. Trimming shortened V by 1 base and J by 5 bases, and 15 bases separated the two germline ends. The chain's CDR3 is CASSLSAAGWETQYF. The CDR3 DNA follows: TGTGCCAGCAGCTTGTCGGCCGCGGGCTGGGAGACCCAGTACTTC.

This chain connects TRBV13 to TRBJ2-5; D is perhaps TRBD2 (6 bases). The V end lost 4 bases, the J end lost 9 bases, and 18 bases lay between the germline ends. In germline, CDR1 is PRHDT, CDR2 FYEKMQ (reference sequence). The CDR3 has 14 amino acids. This CDR3 reads CASSSGTLGRAQYF. CDR3 DNA: TGTGCCAGCAGCTCGGGGACTTTAGGAAGGGCCCAGTACTTC.

This chain links TRBV19 with TRBJ1-1; TRBD1 aligns across 11 bases. V was pared by 5 bases and J by 0 bases, with 5 bases of the junction left unmatched. The CDR3 is 16 residues long. Germline V gene lookup returns CDR1 LNHDA and CDR2 SQIVND (reference sequence). The CDR3 DNA is TGTGCCAGTAGTCCCGGACAGGGGGCATTGAACACTGAAGCTTTCTTT. Protein sequence: CASSPGQGALNTEAFF.

Only a few counts were recorded for this clone. The chain is built from TRBV29-1 and TRBJ1-1, with 10 bases fitting TRBD1. Germline V lookup: CDR1 SQVTM, CDR2 ANQGSEA. Trimming took 4 bases from V and 6 from J; bases not matched to a gene: 8. The CDR3 has 14 amino acids. This chain's CDR3 is CSVARDRGGSEAFF. The CDR3 DNA sequence: TGCAGCGTTGCTCGGGACAGGGGAGGATCTGAAGCTTTCTTT.

The CDR3 nucleotides read TGTGCCAGCAGTTTCTACCCAGGCCCGACGAACACTGAAGCTTTCTTT. Amino acid sequence: CASSFYPGPTNTEAFF. The genes are TRBV28 and TRBJ1-1; D not resolved. This CDR3 contains 16 residues. V was pared by 3 bases and J by 1 base, with 15 bases between. CDR1 is MDHEN, CDR2 SYDVKM, per germline.

The chain carries TRBV4-2 and TRBJ1-2, with D perhaps TRBD1 (6 bases). From germline, CDR1 is LGHNA and CDR2 YNFKEQ. The CDR3 loop spans 17 amino acids. Trimming took off 0 bases at V and 0 bases at J, with 14 bases between the two ends. Here the CDR3 DNA reads TGTGCCAGCAGCCAAGATGTAGGGGCAGGGGCTAACTATGGCTACACCTTC. This encodes CASSQDVGAGANYGYTF.

This clone appeared a few times. V is TRBV3-1 (or the pseudogene TRBV3-2) and J is TRBJ1-5, with 7 positions matching TRBD1. This CDR3 spans 14 amino acids. In germline, CDR1 is LGHDT, CDR2 YNNKEL (reference sequence). V shed 2 bases and J 4 bases; nucleotides not matched to a gene: 2. Here the CDR3 DNA reads TGTGCCAGCAGCCAAATGACAGGGAATCAGCCCCAGCATTTT. Amino acids: CASSQMTGNQPQHF.

This sequence joins TRBV11-2 and TRBJ2-7; 10 nucleotides line up with TRBD1. The V and J ends lost 2 bases and 4 bases, in that order; junction bases with no gene match: 5. Germline-derived CDR1 and CDR2 are SGHAT and FQNNGV. This CDR3 spans 15 amino acids. CDR3 bases: TGTGCCAGCAGCTTAACCGGGACAGGGGAGTACGAGCAGTACGTC. Its protein is CASSLTGTGEYEQYV.